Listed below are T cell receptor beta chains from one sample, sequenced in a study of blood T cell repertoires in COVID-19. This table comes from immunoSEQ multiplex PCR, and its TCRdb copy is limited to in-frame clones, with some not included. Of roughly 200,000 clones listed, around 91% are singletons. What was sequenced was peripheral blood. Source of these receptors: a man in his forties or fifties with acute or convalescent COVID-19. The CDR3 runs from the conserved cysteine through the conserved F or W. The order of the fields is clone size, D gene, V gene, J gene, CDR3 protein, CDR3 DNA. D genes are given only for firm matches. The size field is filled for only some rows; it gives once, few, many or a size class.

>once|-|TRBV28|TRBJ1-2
CASSFRRTGYDGYTF
TGTGCCAGCAGTTTTAGGAGGACGGGGTACGATGGCTACACCTTC
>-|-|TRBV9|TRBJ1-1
CASSVGGPHGVNTEAFF
TGTGCCAGCAGCGTCGGCGGCCCCCACGGGGTGAACACTGAAGCTTTCTTT
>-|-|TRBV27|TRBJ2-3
CATGGFSTDTQYF
TGTGCCACCGGAGGGTTTAGCACAGATACGCAGTATTTT
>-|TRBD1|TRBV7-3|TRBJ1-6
CASSLTGIRNSPLHF
TGTGCCAGCAGCTTGACAGGGATTCGAAATTCACCCCTCCACTTT
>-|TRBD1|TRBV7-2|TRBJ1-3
CASSAGQAGNTIYF
TGTGCCAGCAGCGCAGGACAGGCTGGAAACACCATATATTTT
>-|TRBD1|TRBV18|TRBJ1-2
CASSQDRVGYGYTF
TGTGCCAGCTCACAAGACAGGGTGGGCTATGGCTACACCTTC
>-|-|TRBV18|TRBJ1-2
CASSPGQMGGYTF
TGTGCCAGCTCACCCGGACAGATGGGTGGCTACACCTTC
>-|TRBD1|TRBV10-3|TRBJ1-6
CAISETGGYNSPLHF
TGTGCCATCAGTGAGACAGGGGGCTATAATTCACCCCTCCACTTT
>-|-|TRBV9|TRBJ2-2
CASSPRTANTGELFF
TGTGCCAGCAGCCCCCGGACAGCGAACACCGGGGAGCTGTTTTTT
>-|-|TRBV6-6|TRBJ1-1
CATRRDMNTEAFF
TGTGCCACCAGAAGGGACATGAACACTGAAGCTTTCTTT
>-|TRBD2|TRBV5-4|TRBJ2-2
CASSRTSGRGDTGELFF
TGTGCCAGCAGCAGGACTAGCGGGAGAGGGGACACCGGGGAGCTGTTTTTT
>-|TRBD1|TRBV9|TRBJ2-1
CASSVAGGPYNEQFF
TGTGCCAGCAGCGTAGCAGGGGGCCCCTACAATGAGCAGTTCTTC
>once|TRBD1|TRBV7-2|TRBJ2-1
CASSLVPRDRAYNEQFF
TGTGCCAGCAGCTTAGTTCCCCGGGACAGGGCCTACAATGAGCAGTTCTTC
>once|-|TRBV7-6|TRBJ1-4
CASSQAQGRKLFF
TGTGCCAGCAGCCAGGCCCAGGGTCGAAAACTGTTTTTT
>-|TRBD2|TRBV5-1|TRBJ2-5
CASSLSSGGVQETQYF
TGCGCCAGCAGCTTAAGTAGCGGGGGGGTGCAAGAGACCCAGTACTTC
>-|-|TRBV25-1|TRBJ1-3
CASSLSSGNTIYF
TGTGCCAGCAGTTTGTCTTCGGGAAACACCATATATTTT
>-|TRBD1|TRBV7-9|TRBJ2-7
CASSPGGTGGYEQYF
TGTGCCAGCAGCCCGGGGGGGACAGGGGGCTACGAGCAGTACTTC
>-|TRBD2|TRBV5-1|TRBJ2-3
CASSFGGLAGGTSTDTQYF
TGCGCCAGCAGCTTCGGGGGACTAGCGGGAGGGACTAGCACAGATACGCAGTATTTT
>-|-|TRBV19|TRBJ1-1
CASRRQANTEAFF
TGTGCCAGTAGGCGACAGGCGAACACTGAAGCTTTCTTT
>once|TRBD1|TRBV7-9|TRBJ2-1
CASSPRDRDYNEQFF
TGTGCCAGCAGCCCCCGGGACAGGGACTACAATGAGCAGTTCTTC
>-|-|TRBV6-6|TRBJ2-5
CASSPRREAVSRETQYF
TGTGCCAGCAGTCCCCGGCGGGAAGCGGTTAGCAGGGAGACCCAGTACTTC
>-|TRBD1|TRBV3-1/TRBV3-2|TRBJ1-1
CASSQVRGHTEAFF
TGTGCCAGCAGCCAGGTCAGGGGGCACACTGAAGCTTTCTTT
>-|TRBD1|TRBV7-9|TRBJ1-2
CASSPRAGGGGYTF
TGTGCCAGCAGCCCCAGGGCAGGGGGCGGTGGCTACACCTTC
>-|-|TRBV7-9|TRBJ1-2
CASSLVGLTNYGYTF
TGTGCCAGCAGCTTAGTGGGCCTTACTAACTATGGCTACACCTTC
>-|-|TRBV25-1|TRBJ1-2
CASSESQEGAEGYTF
TGTGCCAGCAGTGAATCTCAGGAAGGGGCTGAGGGCTACACCTTC
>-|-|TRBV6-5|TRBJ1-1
CASSYKGDEAFF
TGTGCCAGCAGTTACAAGGGAGATGAAGCTTTCTTT
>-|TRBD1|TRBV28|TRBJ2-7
CASRTQGANYEQYF
TGTGCCAGCAGAACACAGGGGGCCAACTACGAGCAGTACTTC
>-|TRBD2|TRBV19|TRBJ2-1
CASSRLADNNEQFF
TGTGCCAGTAGTAGGCTAGCGGACAACAATGAGCAGTTCTTC
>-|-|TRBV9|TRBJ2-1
CASSAGGLREQFF
TGTGCCAGCAGCGCTGGGGGCCTGAGAGAGCAGTTCTTC
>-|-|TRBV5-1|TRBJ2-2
CASSLGHSNTGELFF
TGCGCCAGCAGCTTGGGACACTCGAACACCGGGGAGCTGTTTTTT
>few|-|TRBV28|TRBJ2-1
CASSFQAYNEQFF
TGTGCCAGCAGTTTCCAGGCGTACAATGAGCAGTTCTTC
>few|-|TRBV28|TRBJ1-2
CASSLGSGTLRVSYTF
TGTGCCAGCAGTTTAGGGAGCGGGACACTCCGGGTTAGCTACACCTTC
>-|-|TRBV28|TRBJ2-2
CASNRGGTGELFF
TGTGCCAGCAATCGTGGCGGCACCGGGGAGCTGTTTTTT
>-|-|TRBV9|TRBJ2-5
CASSVAKTPQETQYF
TGTGCCAGCAGCGTCGCAAAGACTCCCCAAGAGACCCAGTACTTC
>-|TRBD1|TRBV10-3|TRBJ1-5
CAISPDRAGNQPQHF
TGTGCCATCAGCCCGGACAGGGCGGGCAATCAGCCCCAGCATTTT
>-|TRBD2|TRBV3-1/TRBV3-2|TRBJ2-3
CASSGLAGAVGTDTQYF
TGTGCCAGCAGCGGACTAGCAGGAGCGGTGGGCACAGATACGCAGTATTTT
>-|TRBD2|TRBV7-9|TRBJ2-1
CASSFSGGEYNEQFF
TGTGCCAGCAGCTTCAGCGGGGGGGAATACAATGAGCAGTTCTTC
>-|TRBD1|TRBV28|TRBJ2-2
CASIPGGAGAGELFF
TGTGCCAGCATTCCAGGGGGCGCTGGGGCAGGGGAGCTGTTTTTT
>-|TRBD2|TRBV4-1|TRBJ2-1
CASSQGLAGGGEQFF
TGCGCCAGCAGCCAAGGGCTAGCGGGAGGGGGTGAGCAGTTCTTC
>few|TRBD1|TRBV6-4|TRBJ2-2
CASRGTGKRGELFF
TGTGCCAGCCGGGGGACAGGGAAACGCGGGGAGCTGTTTTTT
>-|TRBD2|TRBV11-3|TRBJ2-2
CASSSLAGVTGELFF
TGTGCCAGCAGCTCGCTAGCGGGAGTCACCGGGGAGCTGTTTTTT
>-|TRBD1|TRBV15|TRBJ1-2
CATSRRQGATLGYTF
TGTGCCACCAGCAGACGACAGGGGGCCACCCTCGGCTACACCTTC
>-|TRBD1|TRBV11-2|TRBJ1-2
CASSLDPQGAVYGYTF
TGTGCCAGCAGCTTAGACCCCCAGGGGGCAGTCTATGGCTACACCTTC
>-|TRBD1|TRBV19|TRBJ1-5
CAGGGTGQGSGQPQHF
TGTGCCGGAGGGGGGACGGGACAGGGTTCGGGTCAGCCCCAGCATTTT
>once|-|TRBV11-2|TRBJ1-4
CASSLGGGQPKLFF
TGTGCCAGCAGCTTAGGGGGGGGCCAGCCAAAACTGTTTTTT
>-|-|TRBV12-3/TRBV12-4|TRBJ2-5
CASRRTGSETQYF
TGTGCCAGCAGGCGAACAGGGTCAGAGACCCAGTACTTC
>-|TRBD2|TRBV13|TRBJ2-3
CASSILAGGPEDTQYF
TGTGCCAGCAGCATCCTAGCGGGGGGGCCCGAAGATACGCAGTATTTT
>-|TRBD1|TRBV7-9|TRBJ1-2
CASSPGQTNYGYTF
TGTGCCAGCAGCCCGGGACAGACAAACTATGGCTACACCTTC
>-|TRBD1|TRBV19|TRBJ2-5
CASSPRDSSPRTQYF
TGTGCCAGTAGTCCCCGGGACAGTTCCCCCAGGACCCAGTACTTC
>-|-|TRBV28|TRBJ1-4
CASSFSQGAGEKLFF
TGTGCCAGCAGTTTCTCTCAAGGGGCTGGGGAAAAACTGTTTTTT
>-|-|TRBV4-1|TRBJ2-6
CASSQDENQAGANVLTF
TGCGCCAGCAGCCAAGATGAGAACCAGGCCGGGGCCAACGTCCTGACTTTC
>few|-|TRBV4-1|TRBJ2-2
CASSQDMVRVGTGELFF
TGCGCCAGCAGCCAAGATATGGTCAGGGTAGGCACCGGGGAGCTGTTTTTT
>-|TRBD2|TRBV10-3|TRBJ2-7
CATAGTSSYEQYF
TGTGCCACCGCCGGGACTAGCTCCTACGAGCAGTACTTC
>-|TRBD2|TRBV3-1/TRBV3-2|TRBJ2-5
CASSHGTSGFQETQYF
TGTGCCAGCAGCCATGGGACTAGCGGATTTCAAGAGACCCAGTACTTC